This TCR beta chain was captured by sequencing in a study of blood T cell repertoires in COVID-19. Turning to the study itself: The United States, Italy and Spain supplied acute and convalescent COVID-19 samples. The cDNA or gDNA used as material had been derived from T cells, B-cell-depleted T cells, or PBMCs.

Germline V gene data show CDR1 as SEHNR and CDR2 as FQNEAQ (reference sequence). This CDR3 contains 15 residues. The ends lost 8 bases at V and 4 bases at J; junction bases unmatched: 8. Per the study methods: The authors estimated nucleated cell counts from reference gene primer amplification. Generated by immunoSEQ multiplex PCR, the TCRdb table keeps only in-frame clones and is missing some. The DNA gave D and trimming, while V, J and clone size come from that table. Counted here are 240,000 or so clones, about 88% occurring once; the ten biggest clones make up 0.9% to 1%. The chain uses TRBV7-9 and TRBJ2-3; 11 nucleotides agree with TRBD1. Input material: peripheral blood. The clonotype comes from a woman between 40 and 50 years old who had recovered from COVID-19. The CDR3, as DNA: TGTGCCAGCTACCACCGGACAGGGGGCGCAGATACGCAGTATTTT. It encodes CASYHRTGGADTQYF.